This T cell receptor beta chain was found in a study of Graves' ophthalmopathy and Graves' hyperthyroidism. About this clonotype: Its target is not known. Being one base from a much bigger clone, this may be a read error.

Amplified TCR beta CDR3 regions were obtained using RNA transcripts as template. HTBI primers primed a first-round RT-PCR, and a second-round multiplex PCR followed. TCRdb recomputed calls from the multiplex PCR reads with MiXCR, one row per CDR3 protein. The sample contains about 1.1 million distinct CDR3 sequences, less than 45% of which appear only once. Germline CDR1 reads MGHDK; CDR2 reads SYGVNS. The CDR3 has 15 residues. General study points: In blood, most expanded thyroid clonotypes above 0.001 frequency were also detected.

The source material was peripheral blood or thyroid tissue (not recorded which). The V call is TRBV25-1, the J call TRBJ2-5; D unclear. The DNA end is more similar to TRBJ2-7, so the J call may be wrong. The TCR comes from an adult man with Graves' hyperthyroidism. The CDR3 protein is CASSADWSGSYEQYF. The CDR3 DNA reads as TGTGCCAGCAGTGCCGACTGGTCAGGCTCCTACGAGCAGTACTTC.